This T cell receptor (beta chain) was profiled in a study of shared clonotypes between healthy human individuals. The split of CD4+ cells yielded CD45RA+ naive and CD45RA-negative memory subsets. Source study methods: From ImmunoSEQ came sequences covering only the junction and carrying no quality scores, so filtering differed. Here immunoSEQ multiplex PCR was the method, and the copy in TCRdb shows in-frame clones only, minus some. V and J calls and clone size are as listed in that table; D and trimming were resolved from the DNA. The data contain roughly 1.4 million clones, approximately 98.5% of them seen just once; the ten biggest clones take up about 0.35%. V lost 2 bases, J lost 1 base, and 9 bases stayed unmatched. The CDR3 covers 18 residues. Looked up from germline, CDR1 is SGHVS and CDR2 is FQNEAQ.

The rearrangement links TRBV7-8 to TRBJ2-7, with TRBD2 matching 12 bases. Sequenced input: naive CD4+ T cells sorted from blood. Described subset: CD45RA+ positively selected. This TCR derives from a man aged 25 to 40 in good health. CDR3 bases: TGTGCCAGCAGCTTATCCCCTTTACTAGCGGGAGGTTCCTACGAGCAGTACTTC. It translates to CASSLSPLLAGGSYEQYF.